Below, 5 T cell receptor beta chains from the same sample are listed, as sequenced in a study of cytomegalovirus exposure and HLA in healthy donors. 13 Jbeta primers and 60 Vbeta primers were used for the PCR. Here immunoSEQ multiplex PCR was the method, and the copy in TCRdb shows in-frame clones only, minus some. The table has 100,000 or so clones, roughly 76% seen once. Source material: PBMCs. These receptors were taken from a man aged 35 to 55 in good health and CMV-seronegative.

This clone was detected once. DNA for the CDR3: TGTGCCAGTAGTACGGGGACAGGGCTCAATGAAAAACTGTTTTTT. The encoded protein is CASSTGTGLNEKLFF. J is TRBJ1-4 and V is TRBV19; 9 bases map to TRBD1. Germline CDR1 LNHDA, CDR2 SQIVND (reference sequence). The CDR3 length is 15 residues. Unmatched junction bases numbered 5, after V lost 4 bases and J lost 5 bases.

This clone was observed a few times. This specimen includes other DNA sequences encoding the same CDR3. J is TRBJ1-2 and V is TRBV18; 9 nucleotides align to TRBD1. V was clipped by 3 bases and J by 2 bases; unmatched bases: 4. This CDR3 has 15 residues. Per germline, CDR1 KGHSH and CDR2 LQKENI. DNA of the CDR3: TGTGCCAGCTCACCCCCCGGGACAGGGAACTATGGCTACACCTTC. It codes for CASSPPGTGNYGYTF.

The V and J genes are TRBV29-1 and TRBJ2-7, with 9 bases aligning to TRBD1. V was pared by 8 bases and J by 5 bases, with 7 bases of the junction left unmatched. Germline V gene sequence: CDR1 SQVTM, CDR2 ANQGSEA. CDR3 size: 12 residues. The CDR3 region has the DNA TGCAGCACTGGACAGGGGTACAACGAGCAGTACTTC. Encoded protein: CSTGQGYNEQYF.

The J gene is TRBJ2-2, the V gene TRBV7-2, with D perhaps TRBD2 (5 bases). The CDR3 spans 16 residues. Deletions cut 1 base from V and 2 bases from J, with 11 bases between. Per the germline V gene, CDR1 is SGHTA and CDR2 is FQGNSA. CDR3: CASSLVSGKNTGELFF. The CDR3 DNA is TGTGCCAGCAGCTTAGTCTCGGGGAAAAACACCGGGGAGCTGTTTTTT.

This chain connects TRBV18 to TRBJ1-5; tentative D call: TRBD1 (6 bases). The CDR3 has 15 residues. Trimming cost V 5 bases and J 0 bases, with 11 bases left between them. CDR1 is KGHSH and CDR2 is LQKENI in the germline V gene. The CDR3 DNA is TGTGCCAGCTCAAGCGGGACAAATAGCAATCAGCCCCAGCATTTT. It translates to CASSSGTNSNQPQHF.